This record looks at one T cell receptor beta chain sequence and its context. Measured with immunoSEQ multiplex PCR; TCRdb has only the in-frame clones, and not every one. The sample lists around 1.4 million clones; less than 99% were seen once. The CDR3 covers 16 residues. The germline V gene has CDR1 SEHNR and CDR2 FQNEAQ (reference sequence). Trimming removed 1 base from V and 6 bases from J; junction bases left unmatched: 5. The sample comes from a study of shared clonotypes between healthy human individuals. What was sequenced was naive CD4+ T cells sorted from blood. Stated subset: CD45RA+ positively selected. The sequence was collected from a man aged 25 to 45 in good health. This chain links TRBV7-9 with TRBJ1-4, with 10 positions matching TRBD1. CDR3 residues: CASSLDDRGQDEKLFF. The CDR3 DNA reads TGTGCCAGCAGCTTAGATGACAGGGGGCAAGATGAAAAACTGTTTTTT.